A single sample gave rise to the 8 T cell receptor beta chains below, sequenced in a study of chemoradiotherapy in HPV16-positive cancers. The repertoire was sequenced with immunoSEQ multiplex PCR; TCRdb's copy has only in-frame clones and lacks some. This table holds about 3,500 clones, 75% to 90% found once. The material sequenced was tumor tissue, taken from a patient who underwent chemoradiotherapy. These TCRs come from a human donor with HPV-associated anogenital cancer.

The chain is built from TRBV18 and TRBJ2-5; weak D call: TRBD2 (6 bases). Germline V gives CDR1 KGHSH, CDR2 LQKENI. The CDR3 spans 13 residues. Trimming pared 4 bases from V and 0 bases from J, leaving 6 bases between. The CDR3 spells CASSRDYQETQYF. CDR3 sequence (DNA): TGTGCCAGCTCACGGGACTACCAAGAGACCCAGTACTTC.

This chain uses TRBV27 with TRBJ2-1; 9 bases align to TRBD1. The CDR3 spans 16 residues. J gave up 1 base and V 5 bases, and 6 bases lay outside the gene matches. Germline-derived CDR1 and CDR2 are MNHEY and SMNVEV (reference sequence). The DNA for the CDR3 is TGTGCCAGCAGTCCTTACGGACAGGGGTCCTACAATGAGCAGTTCTTC. Its protein is CASSPYGQGSYNEQFF.

CDR3 in amino acids: CASSFRPAQETQYF. DNA for the CDR3: TGCGCCAGCAGCTTTCGTCCAGCCCAAGAGACCCAGTACTTC. The chain links TRBV5-1 to TRBJ2-5; D call uncertain. The CDR3 loop spans 14 amino acids. The germline V gene has CDR1 SGHRS and CDR2 YFSETQ. The ends were cut back, 2 bases at V and 1 base at J, with 9 bases in the middle.

This CDR3 reads CASSSLPGHGNEQFF. CDR3 nucleotides: TGCGCCAGCAGCTCCCTCCCTGGGCACGGAAATGAGCAGTTCTTC. This rearrangement joins TRBV5-1 to TRBJ2-1, with D uncertain. This CDR3 has 15 amino acids. The germline CDR1 and CDR2 sequences are SGHRS and YFSETQ. The V gene lost 3 bases and the J gene lost 7 bases, with 17 bases spanning the gap.

The J gene is TRBJ2-7, the V gene TRBV6-1, with 8 bases fitting TRBD1. J was trimmed by 3 bases and V by 2 bases; bases with no gene match: 6. The CDR3 is 15 amino acids. Per germline, CDR1 MNHNS and CDR2 SASEGT. The CDR3 spells CASSEIETGGYEQYF. In DNA form, the CDR3 reads TGTGCCAGCAGTGAAATCGAAACAGGGGGCTACGAGCAGTACTTC.

This clone was seen a single time. The CDR3 DNA reads TGTGCTCTGAACAGGGGGGCAGAGACCCAGTACTTC. Protein product: CALNRGAETQYF. This sequence joins TRBV30 and TRBJ2-5; TRBD1 aligns across 8 bases. This CDR3 comprises 12 residues. Germline V gene lookup returns CDR1 GTSNPN and CDR2 SVGIG (reference sequence).

The chain links TRBV28 to TRBJ2-6, with TRBD1 as a possible D gene (6 bases). CDR1 is MDHEN, CDR2 SYDVKM, per germline. V was clipped by 6 bases and J by 1 base, with 10 bases between them. The CDR3 loop spans 15 amino acids. CDR3 DNA: TGTGCCAGCAGACCGGACAGTTCTGGGGCCAACGTCCTGACTTTC. This codes for CASRPDSSGANVLTF.

This clone has a handful of counts. The chain is built from TRBV6-5 and TRBJ1-6; the D gene is possibly TRBD1 (5 bases). CDR1 is MNHEY, CDR2 SVGAGI, per germline. V lost 8 bases, J lost 10 bases, and 15 bases lay in between. This CDR3 comprises 13 residues. CDR3 in DNA: TGTGCCAGCTGCGGGACTTTCGGATCACCCCTCCACTTT. Translating it yields CASCGTFGSPLHF.